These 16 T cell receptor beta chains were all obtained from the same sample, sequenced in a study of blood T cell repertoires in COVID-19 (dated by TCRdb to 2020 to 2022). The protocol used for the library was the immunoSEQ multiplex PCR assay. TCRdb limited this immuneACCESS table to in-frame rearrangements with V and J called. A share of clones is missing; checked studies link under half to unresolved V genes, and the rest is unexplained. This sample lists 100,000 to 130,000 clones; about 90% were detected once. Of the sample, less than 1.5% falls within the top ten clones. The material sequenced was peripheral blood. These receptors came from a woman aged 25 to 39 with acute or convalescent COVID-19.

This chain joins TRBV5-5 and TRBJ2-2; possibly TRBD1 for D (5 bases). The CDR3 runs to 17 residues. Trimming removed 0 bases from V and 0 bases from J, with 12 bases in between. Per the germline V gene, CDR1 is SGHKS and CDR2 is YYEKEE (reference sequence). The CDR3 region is CASSLGQSLANTGELFF. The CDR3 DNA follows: TGTGCCAGCAGCTTGGGACAGAGCCTCGCGAACACCGGGGAGCTGTTTTTT.

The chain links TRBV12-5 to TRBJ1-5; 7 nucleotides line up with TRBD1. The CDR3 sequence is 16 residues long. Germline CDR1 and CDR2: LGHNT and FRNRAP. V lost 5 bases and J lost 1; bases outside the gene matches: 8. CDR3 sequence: CASGPDREGSNQPQHF. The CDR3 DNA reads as TGTGCTAGTGGTCCCGACAGGGAAGGGAGCAATCAGCCCCAGCATTTT.

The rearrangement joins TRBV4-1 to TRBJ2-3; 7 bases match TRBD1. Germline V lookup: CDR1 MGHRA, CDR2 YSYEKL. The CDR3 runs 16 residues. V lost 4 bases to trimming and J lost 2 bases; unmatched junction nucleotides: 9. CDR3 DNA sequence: TGCGCCAGCAGCCCCCGTGAGGGGGCGCACACAGATACGCAGTATTTT. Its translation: CASSPREGAHTDTQYF.

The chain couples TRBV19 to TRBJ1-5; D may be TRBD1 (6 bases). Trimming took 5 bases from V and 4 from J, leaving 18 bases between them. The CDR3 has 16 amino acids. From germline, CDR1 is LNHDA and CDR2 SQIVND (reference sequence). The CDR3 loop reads CASSPYRAPLNQPQHF. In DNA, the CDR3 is TGTGCCAGTAGTCCTTACAGGGCCCCTCTTAATCAGCCCCAGCATTTT.

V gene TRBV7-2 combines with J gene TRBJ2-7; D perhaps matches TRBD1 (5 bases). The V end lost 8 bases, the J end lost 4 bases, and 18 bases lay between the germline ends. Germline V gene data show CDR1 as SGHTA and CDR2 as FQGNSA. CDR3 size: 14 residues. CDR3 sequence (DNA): TGTGCCAGCCGACCCCCAGGGAAGGTATACGAGCAGTACTTC. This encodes CASRPPGKVYEQYF.

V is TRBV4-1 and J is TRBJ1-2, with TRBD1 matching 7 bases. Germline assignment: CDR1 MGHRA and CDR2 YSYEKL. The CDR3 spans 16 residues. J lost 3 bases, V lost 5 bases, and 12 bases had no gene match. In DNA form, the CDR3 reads TGCGCCAGCAGCAGCCCGACAGGGCGTGGGGACTATGGCTACACCTTC. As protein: CASSSPTGRGDYGYTF.

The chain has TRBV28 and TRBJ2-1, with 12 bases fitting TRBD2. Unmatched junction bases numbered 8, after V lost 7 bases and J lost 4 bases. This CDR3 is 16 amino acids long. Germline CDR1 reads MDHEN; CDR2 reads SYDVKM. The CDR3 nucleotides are TGTGCCAGCACCCTTACCGGGACTAGCGGGTACAATGAGCAGTTCTTC. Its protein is CASTLTGTSGYNEQFF.

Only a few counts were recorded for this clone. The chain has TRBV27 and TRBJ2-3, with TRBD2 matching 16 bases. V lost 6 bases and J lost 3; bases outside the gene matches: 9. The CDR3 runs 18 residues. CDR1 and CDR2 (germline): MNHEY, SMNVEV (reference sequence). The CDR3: CASSSGLAGGLGTDTQYF. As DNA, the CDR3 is TGTGCCAGCAGCTCGGGACTAGCGGGGGGGCTGGGGACAGATACGCAGTATTTT.

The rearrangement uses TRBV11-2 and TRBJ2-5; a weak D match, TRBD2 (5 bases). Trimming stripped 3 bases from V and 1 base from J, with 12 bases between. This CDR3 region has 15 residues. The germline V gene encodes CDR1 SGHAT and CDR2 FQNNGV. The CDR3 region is CASSFSTAVQETQYF. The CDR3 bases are TGTGCCAGCAGCTTTAGCACAGCGGTCCAAGAGACCCAGTACTTC. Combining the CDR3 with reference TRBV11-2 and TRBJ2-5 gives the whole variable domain EAGVAQSPRYKIIEKRQSVAFWCNPISGHATLYWYQQILGQGPKLLIQFQNNGVVDDSQLPKDRFSAERLKGVDSTLKIQPAKLEDSAVYLCASSFSTAVQETQYFGPGTRLLVL.

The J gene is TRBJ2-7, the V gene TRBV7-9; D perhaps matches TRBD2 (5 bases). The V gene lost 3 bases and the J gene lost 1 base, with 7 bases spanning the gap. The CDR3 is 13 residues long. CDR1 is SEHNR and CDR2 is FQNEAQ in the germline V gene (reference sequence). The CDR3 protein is CASSFGGSYEQYF. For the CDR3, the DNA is TGTGCCAGCAGCTTTGGCGGGTCCTACGAGCAGTACTTC.

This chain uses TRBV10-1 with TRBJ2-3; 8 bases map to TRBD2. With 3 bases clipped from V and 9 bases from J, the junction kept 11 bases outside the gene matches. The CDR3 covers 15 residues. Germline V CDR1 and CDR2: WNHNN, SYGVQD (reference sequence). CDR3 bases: TGCGCCAGCAGTGAAGCAGCGGGAGATAGGGAGACGCAGTATTTT. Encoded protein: CASSEAAGDRETQYF.

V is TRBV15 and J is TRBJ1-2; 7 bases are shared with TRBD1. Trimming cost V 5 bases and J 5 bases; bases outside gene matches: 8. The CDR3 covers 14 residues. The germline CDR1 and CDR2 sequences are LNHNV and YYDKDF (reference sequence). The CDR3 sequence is CATSGQDRFYGYTF. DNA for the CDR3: TGTGCCACCAGCGGACAGGACAGGTTTTATGGCTACACCTTC.

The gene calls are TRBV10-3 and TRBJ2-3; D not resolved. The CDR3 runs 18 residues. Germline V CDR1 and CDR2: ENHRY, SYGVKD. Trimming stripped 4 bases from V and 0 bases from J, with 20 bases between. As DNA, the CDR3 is TGTGCCATCAGTGCCCCAACACTCGACTTGGCTAGCACAGATACGCAGTATTTT. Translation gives CAISAPTLDLASTDTQYF.

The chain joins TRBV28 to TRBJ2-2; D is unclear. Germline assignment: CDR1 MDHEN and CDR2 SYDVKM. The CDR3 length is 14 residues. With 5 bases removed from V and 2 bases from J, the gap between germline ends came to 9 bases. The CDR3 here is CASSPDINTGELFF. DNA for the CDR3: TGTGCCAGCAGTCCTGACATAAACACCGGGGAGCTGTTTTTT.

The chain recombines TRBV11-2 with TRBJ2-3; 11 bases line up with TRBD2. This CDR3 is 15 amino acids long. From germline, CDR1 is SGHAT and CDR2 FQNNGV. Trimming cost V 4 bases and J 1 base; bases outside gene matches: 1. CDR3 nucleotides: TGTGCCAGCAGCTGGGGACTAGCGGGCACAGATACGCAGTATTTT. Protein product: CASSWGLAGTDTQYF.

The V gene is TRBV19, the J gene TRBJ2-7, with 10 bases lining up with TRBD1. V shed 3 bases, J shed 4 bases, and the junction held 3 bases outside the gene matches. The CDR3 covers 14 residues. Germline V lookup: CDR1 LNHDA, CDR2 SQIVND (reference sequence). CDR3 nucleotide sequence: TGTGCCAGTAGTATCAGGACAGGGGGGTACGAGCAGTACTTC. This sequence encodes CASSIRTGGYEQYF.